This TCR beta chain derives from a study of shared clonotypes between healthy human individuals. Assay execution took place at the deep level. An even split of each subset's genomic DNA across several immunoSEQ plates was performed. The table came from immunoSEQ multiplex PCR; TCRdb's copy has only in-frame clones and leaves some out. In the table there are about 490,000 clones, roughly 80% of which are singletons. CDR3 length: 14 residues. Germline loops: CDR1 MDHEN, CDR2 SYDVKM. Trimming left V 5 bases short and J 3 bases short, with 11 bases between. Donors were healthy HIV-negative adults without recent acute infections or vaccinations. This clone was counted only a few times. Its cognate antigen is unknown. The study's findings and limits: Clonotype sharing across donors was expected to vary with sequencing depth.

Sequencing used PBMCs. This sequence was found in a woman aged 40-49 years in good health. Some clones in this sample may be carry-over from other donors' samples. This chain uses TRBV28 with TRBJ1-5; D possibly corresponds to TRBD1 (6 bases). CDR3 sequence: CASSPHRANQPQHF. The CDR3 nucleotides read TGTGCCAGCAGTCCCCACAGGGCCAATCAGCCCCAGCATTTT.